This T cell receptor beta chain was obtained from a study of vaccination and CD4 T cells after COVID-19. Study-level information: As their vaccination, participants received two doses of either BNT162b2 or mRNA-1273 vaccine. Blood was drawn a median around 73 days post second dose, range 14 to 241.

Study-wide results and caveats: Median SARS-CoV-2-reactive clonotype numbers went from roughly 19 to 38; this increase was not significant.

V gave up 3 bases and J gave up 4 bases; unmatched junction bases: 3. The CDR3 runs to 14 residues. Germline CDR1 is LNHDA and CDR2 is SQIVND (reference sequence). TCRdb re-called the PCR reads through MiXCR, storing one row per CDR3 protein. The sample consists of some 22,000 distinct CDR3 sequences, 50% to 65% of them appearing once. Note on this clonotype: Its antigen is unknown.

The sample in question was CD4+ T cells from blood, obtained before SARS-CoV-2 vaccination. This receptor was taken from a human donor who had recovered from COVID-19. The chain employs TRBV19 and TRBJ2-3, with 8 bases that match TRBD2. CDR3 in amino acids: CASSIGAGADTQYF. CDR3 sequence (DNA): TGTGCCAGTAGTATCGGAGCGGGAGCAGATACGCAGTATTTT.